Listed below are T cell receptor beta chains from one sample, sequenced in a study of blood T cell repertoires in COVID-19. Sequenced by immunoSEQ multiplex PCR; TCRdb stores in-frame clones only, minus some. In the table there are more than 30,000 clones, nearly 90% of which are singletons. The sample comprised peripheral blood. The receptors here all came from a man aged 55-75 years with active COVID-19. The CDR3 runs from the conserved cysteine through the conserved F or W. Fields, in order: D gene, V gene, clone size, J gene, CDR3 DNA, CDR3 protein. The D gene is left open where the match is weak. A clone size is listed for some rows: how often the clone was seen (once, few, many), or a class if it is expanded.

-,TRBV19,-,TRBJ2-6,TGTGCCACCCAGGGTCTTGCTGGGGCCAACGTCCTGACTTTC,CATQGLAGANVLTF
TRBD1,TRBV10-3,-,TRBJ1-1,TGTGCCATCAGCAACCAGGGGGTCGAAGCTTTCTTT,CAISNQGVEAFF
TRBD1,TRBV2,-,TRBJ1-4,TGTGCCAGCATTCCCAACAGGGGGGCTAATGAAAAACTGTTTTTT,CASIPNRGANEKLFF
-,TRBV28,-,TRBJ1-6,TGTGCCAGCAGTTTATACACCCTCGGGTCACCCCTCCACTTT,CASSLYTLGSPLHF
TRBD1,TRBV18,-,TRBJ1-1,TGTGCCAGCTCACCATCTCAGGGGGCCCGGAGGGAAGCTTTCTTT,CASSPSQGARREAFF
TRBD1,TRBV5-1,-,TRBJ2-5,TGCGCCAGCAGCTTGGGACAGGGAGCGACCCAGTACTTC,CASSLGQGATQYF
TRBD1,TRBV19,-,TRBJ1-1,TGTGCCAGCCACCACAGGGGGGGAGGGACTGAAGCTTTCTTT,CASHHRGGGTEAFF
TRBD1,TRBV9,few,TRBJ1-6,TGTGCCAGCAGCGGCGGGACAGGGGGGTTCTCACCCCTCCACTTT,CASSGGTGGFSPLHF
-,TRBV2,-,TRBJ1-3,TGTGCCAGCAGAAGCGGATCTGGAAACACCATATATTTT,CASRSGSGNTIYF
-,TRBV5-1,-,TRBJ2-7,TGCGCCAGCAGCTGGACAGTCCCGGGCAACGAGCAGTACTTC,CASSWTVPGNEQYF
TRBD1,TRBV3-1/TRBV3-2,-,TRBJ2-7,TGTGCCAGCAGCCCCGGGACAGGGGCCTACGAGCAGTACTTC,CASSPGTGAYEQYF
TRBD1,TRBV14,once,TRBJ2-5,TGTGCCAGCAGCCAAGATAGGGACAGGGGCGGAGAGACCCAGTACTTC,CASSQDRDRGGETQYF
TRBD1,TRBV15,-,TRBJ1-1,TGTGCCACCAGCAGAGATTCGGTCGAACAGGGGGCTGACACTGAAGCTTTCTTT,CATSRDSVEQGADTEAFF
-,TRBV11-3,-,TRBJ2-5,TGTGCCAGCAGCCCCCGCCAGGGCGGTCGCGAGACCCAGTACTTC,CASSPRQGGRETQYF
-,TRBV19,-,TRBJ1-2,TGTGCCAGTAGTCCCGACAGGAACTATGGCTACACCTTC,CASSPDRNYGYTF
TRBD2,TRBV5-4,-,TRBJ2-7,TGTGCCAGCAGCTATTCGACGGGGGGAGGAGAGCAGTACTTC,CASSYSTGGGEQYF
TRBD1,TRBV3-1/TRBV3-2,-,TRBJ2-5,TGTGCCAGCAGCCAGTTCGGACAGGGGAAGACAGAGACCCAGTACTTC,CASSQFGQGKTETQYF
-,TRBV19,-,TRBJ1-1,TGTGCCAGTAGGCTCAGGGGTGGCACTGAAGCTTTCTTT,CASRLRGGTEAFF
TRBD1,TRBV6-5,-,TRBJ2-1,TGTGCCATCACCGGGACAGGGGTCTTCGACAATGAGCAGTTCTTC,CAITGTGVFDNEQFF
TRBD2,TRBV18,-,TRBJ2-7,TGTGCCAGCTCCCGGACTAGCGGGGAAACCTACGAGCAGTACTTC,CASSRTSGETYEQYF
TRBD1,TRBV9,-,TRBJ1-2,TGTGCCAGCAACTCCGGGACAGGGTCCCCCTATGGCTACACCTTC,CASNSGTGSPYGYTF
TRBD1,TRBV2,medium-sized,TRBJ1-2,TGTGCCAGCAGTTCCGACAGGGCCGGTGGCTACACCTTC,CASSSDRAGGYTF
-,TRBV30,once,TRBJ1-1,TGTGCCTGGGGCGGAGGGTGGACTGAAGCTTTCTTT,CAWGGGWTEAFF
-,TRBV6-6,-,TRBJ1-3,TGTGCCAGCAGTCCCTCCTCCGGGACGGCGGGGGGAAACACCATATATTTT,CASSPSSGTAGGNTIYF
TRBD1,TRBV20-1,-,TRBJ1-5,TGCAGTGCTAGTTGGGCAGGGGGCTCTCAGCCCCAGCATTTT,CSASWAGGSQPQHF
-,TRBV10-3,-,TRBJ1-1,TGTGCCATCAGTGAGCCTATGCGGGGGAACACTGAAGCTTTCTTT,CAISEPMRGNTEAFF
-,TRBV7-2,-,TRBJ1-4,TGTGCCAGCAGCTTAGAACCGGGAGAAAAACTGTTTTTT,CASSLEPGEKLFF
TRBD1,TRBV29-1,-,TRBJ2-3,TGCAGCGCCCCCGGGACAGGGGCCCCCTCGGATACGCAGTATTTT,CSAPGTGAPSDTQYF
TRBD2,TRBV4-1,-,TRBJ2-3,TGCGCCAGCAGCCAATTTAGCGGGGGCAGCACAGATACGCAGTATTTT,CASSQFSGGSTDTQYF
TRBD1,TRBV6-6,-,TRBJ1-2,TGTGCCAGCAGTACGGGACAGGGCGGACAGTATGGCTACACCTTC,CASSTGQGGQYGYTF
TRBD1,TRBV11-3,-,TRBJ1-3,TGTGCCAGCAGCTCGACAGGGCTTCTGGGTGGAAACACCATATATTTT,CASSSTGLLGGNTIYF
TRBD1,TRBV5-6,-,TRBJ2-7,TGTGCCAGCAGCTTTGGACAGGGAGGTTCCTACGAGCAGTACTTC,CASSFGQGGSYEQYF
-,TRBV7-9,-,TRBJ1-1,TGTGCCAGCAGCCTCCCGGTAGAGAACACTGAAGCTTTCTTT,CASSLPVENTEAFF
-,TRBV3-1/TRBV3-2,-,TRBJ1-2,TGTGCCAGCACCCCGGACAGAACTAACTATGGCTACACCTTC,CASTPDRTNYGYTF
-,TRBV6-2/TRBV6-3,once,TRBJ2-1,TGTGCCAGCAGTTACGACGGGTCGAGTGCCTCCTACAATGAGCAGTTCTTC,CASSYDGSSASYNEQFF
-,TRBV7-2,-,TRBJ1-1,TGTGCCAGCAGCCTCGACAGGAACACTGAAGCTTTCTTT,CASSLDRNTEAFF
-,TRBV6-1,-,TRBJ2-7,TGTGCCAGCAGTGATTACTACGAGCAGTACTTC,CASSDYYEQYF
-,TRBV7-7,-,TRBJ2-2,TGTGCTAGCAGCTTAGAAGGTCTTGGACAGACCGGGGAGCTGTTTTTT,CASSLEGLGQTGELFF
TRBD2,TRBV4-1,-,TRBJ2-1,TGCGCCAGCAGCCAAGATGGGCGGGGGGGCTTGGTTCGGTTCTTC,CASSQDGRGGLVRFF
TRBD2,TRBV7-2,-,TRBJ2-2,TGTGCCAGCAGCAGTAGCGGGGGGGCCCTGTTTTTT,CASSSSGGALFF
-,TRBV13,once,TRBJ1-4,TGTGCCAGCCGCCGGGGGGCAGGGTGGGGAACTAATGAAAAACTGTTTTTT,CASRRGAGWGTNEKLFF
TRBD2,TRBV3-1/TRBV3-2,-,TRBJ2-7,TGTGCCAGCAGCCAATCCCACCCGGGACTAGCCTACGAGCAGTACTTC,CASSQSHPGLAYEQYF
TRBD1,TRBV6-5,-,TRBJ1-5,TGTGCCAGCAGGACAGGGGGCTCAAATCAGCCCCAGCATTTT,CASRTGGSNQPQHF
-,TRBV28,-,TRBJ2-7,TGTGCCACCTCAGGGGAGGGCTACGAGCAGTACTTC,CATSGEGYEQYF
TRBD2,TRBV5-6,-,TRBJ2-5,TGTGCCAGCAGCTTTACCGGGACTAGCGGGGGGGGTGAGACCCAGTACTTC,CASSFTGTSGGGETQYF
-,TRBV5-4,-,TRBJ2-5,TGTGCCAGCAGCTTGGTTCGGGGTCGTTCCCGGACCCAGTACTTC,CASSLVRGRSRTQYF
-,TRBV18,-,TRBJ2-7,TGTGCCAGCTCACTTTACCGGGACTCCCTTGCTAGGGAGCAGTACTTC,CASSLYRDSLAREQYF
-,TRBV21-1,-,TRBJ1-5,TGTGCCAGCAGCGAACAGGGACACGAACAAAATCAGCCCCAGCATTTT,CASSEQGHEQNQPQHF
-,TRBV27,-,TRBJ2-6,TGTGCCAGCAGCGGACACATTGGTTCTGGGGCCAACGTCCTGACTTTC,CASSGHIGSGANVLTF
-,TRBV7-2,-,TRBJ2-7,TGTGCCAGCAGCTTCCGCTCCGGAGCCCCATACGAGCAGTACTTC,CASSFRSGAPYEQYF
TRBD1,TRBV5-4,once,TRBJ2-5,TGTGCCAGCAGCGCCAGACAGGGGGACGGGGAGACCCAGTACTTC,CASSARQGDGETQYF
TRBD2,TRBV10-1,-,TRBJ2-1,TGCGCCAGCAGTGGACTAGCGGGTAATAATGAGCAGTTCTTC,CASSGLAGNNEQFF